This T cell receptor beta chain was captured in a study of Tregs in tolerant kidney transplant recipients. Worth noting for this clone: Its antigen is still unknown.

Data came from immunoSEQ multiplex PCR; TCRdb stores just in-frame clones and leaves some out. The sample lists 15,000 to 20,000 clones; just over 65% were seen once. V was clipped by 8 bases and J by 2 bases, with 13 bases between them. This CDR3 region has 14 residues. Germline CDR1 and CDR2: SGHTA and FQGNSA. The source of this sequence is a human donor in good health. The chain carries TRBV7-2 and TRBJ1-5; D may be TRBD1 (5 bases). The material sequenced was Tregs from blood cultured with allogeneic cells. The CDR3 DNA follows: TGTGCCAGCTTAGTCGGGACGGGCAATCAGCCCCAGCATTTT. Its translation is CASLVGTGNQPQHF.